Following are 9 T cell receptor beta chains from one sample sequenced in a study of cytomegalovirus exposure and HLA in healthy donors. The primer mix had 60 Vbeta and 13 Jbeta primers. The assay was immunoSEQ multiplex PCR, and TCRdb's table has in-frame clones only and misses some. The sample has roughly 120,000 clones; just under 80% are singletons. The sequencing input was PBMCs. Receptors were obtained from a man aged 25-40 years in good health and CMV-seronegative.

The V call is TRBV18, the J call TRBJ1-2; D unclear. Trimming left V 0 bases short and J 2 bases short, with 7 bases between. The germline CDR1 and CDR2 sequences are KGHSH and LQKENI. The CDR3 is 14 residues long. DNA for the CDR3: TGTGCCAGCTCACCACCGGGAGAGAACTATGGCTACACCTTC. Its translation is CASSPPGENYGYTF.

The CDR3 DNA reads as TGTGCCAGCAGCCAAGGGGTCAGGGGTGGGACCTTC. This sequence encodes CASSQGVRGGTF. The chain is built from TRBV4-2 and TRBJ1-2; D may be TRBD1 (6 bases). This CDR3 has 12 amino acids. Trimming took 1 base from V and 14 from J, leaving 14 bases between them. Germline V gene sequence: CDR1 LGHNA, CDR2 YNFKEQ.

The J gene is TRBJ1-5, the V gene TRBV28; D possibly corresponds to TRBD1 (6 bases). CDR3 length: 17 amino acids. Germline CDR1 is MDHEN and CDR2 is SYDVKM. V lost 6 bases, J lost 4 bases, and 22 bases lay in between. CDR3 in amino acids: CASRETGRHSINQPQHF. CDR3 DNA sequence: TGTGCCAGCAGGGAGACAGGACGGCATTCGATTAATCAGCCCCAGCATTTT.

Only a few counts were recorded for this clone. V is TRBV30 and J is TRBJ1-6, with D perhaps matching TRBD1 (5 bases). The CDR3 consists of 15 residues. The V gene's germline CDR1 is GTSNPN and CDR2 SVGIG (reference sequence). With 1 base removed from V and 6 bases from J, the gap between germline ends came to 13 bases. The CDR3 nucleotides are TGTGCCTGGAGTGCGAGCCGGCAGGGTAATTCACCCCTCCACTTT. Protein: CAWSASRQGNSPLHF.

The J gene is TRBJ1-3, the V gene TRBV10-3, with unresolved D. Trimming pared 8 bases from V and 0 bases from J, leaving 14 bases between. CDR1 and CDR2 from the germline V gene are ENHRY and SYGVKD. CDR3 length: 15 amino acids. The CDR3 DNA is TGTGCCATCTCTCCGGCGACAAGCTCTGGAAACACCATATATTTT. It encodes CAISPATSSGNTIYF.

The chain has TRBV10-3 and TRBJ2-5; TRBD1 matches 10 bases. The J segment lost 7 bases and the V segment lost 2 bases, leaving 7 bases of the junction unmatched. CDR3 length: 15 residues. In germline, CDR1 is ENHRY, CDR2 SYGVKD. The DNA for the CDR3 is TGTGCCATCAGTGAGCAGACAGGGGGCGCTGGGACCCAGTACTTC. Encoded protein: CAISEQTGGAGTQYF.

This clone was counted only a few times. The V call is TRBV7-9, the J call TRBJ2-6; D gene ambiguous. Germline assignment: CDR1 SEHNR and CDR2 FQNEAQ (reference sequence). This CDR3 comprises 16 residues. The V gene lost 5 bases and the J gene lost 0 bases, with 11 bases spanning the gap. DNA for the CDR3: TGTGCCAGCAGCCCCAATTTCCCCTCTGGGGCCAACGTCCTGACTTTC. It yields the protein CASSPNFPSGANVLTF.

The chain recombines TRBV6-5 with TRBJ2-1; D not certain. Germline CDR1 MNHEY, CDR2 SVGAGI. V was trimmed by 5 bases and J by 2 bases, leaving 4 bases between them. This CDR3 is 12 amino acids long. CDR3 nucleotide sequence: TGTGCCAGCAGTACTACCTACAATGAGCAGTTCTTC. Its translation: CASSTTYNEQFF.

The gene calls are TRBV4-1 and TRBJ2-1; 11 bases map to TRBD2. Germline V lookup: CDR1 MGHRA, CDR2 YSYEKL. There are 16 residues in the CDR3. Trimming cost V 4 bases and J 5 bases; bases outside gene matches: 7. CDR3 amino acids: CASSLLGLAAHNEQFF. DNA for the CDR3: TGCGCCAGCAGCCTTCTGGGACTAGCGGCCCACAATGAGCAGTTCTTC.